This record covers a single TCR beta chain. This sample is drawn from a study of OX40 agonist ivuxolimab in advanced cancers. Background on the study: Dose-escalation patients' cancers were hepatocellular carcinoma, melanoma, renal cell or head and neck cancer. Antecedent anti-PD-1, anti-PD-L1 or anti-CTLA-4 therapy was permissible, with roughly 40% having received some. One hepatocellular carcinoma and a couple of cutaneous melanoma patients partially responded.

Profiled with immunoSEQ multiplex PCR; TCRdb holds only in-frame clones, not every one. The top ten clones hold around 8.7% of a sample with 50,000 or so clones, more than 85% of them seen once. CDR1 and CDR2 (germline): LNHDA, SQIVND (reference sequence). V dropped 3 bases and J dropped 2; count of bases not matched to a gene: 1. The CDR3 extends over 13 amino acids. The TCR comes from an adult with an advanced solid tumor such as melanoma, head and neck, liver or kidney cancer. Sequenced material: CD4+ or CD8+ T cells sorted from blood, taken in a trial of the OX40 agonist ivuxolimab. The chain joins TRBV19 to TRBJ2-7; TRBD1 agrees at 7 bases. The CDR3 spells CASSMGQPYEQYF. The DNA of the CDR3 is TGTGCCAGTAGTATGGGACAGCCCTACGAGCAGTACTTC.